The clone carrying this T cell receptor beta chain was counted a few times. These data come from a study of blood T cell repertoires in COVID-19. After removal of 5 bases from V and 4 bases from J, the junction contained 5 bases not matched to a gene. The CDR3 covers 13 residues. Germline values: CDR1 MNHEY, CDR2 SVGAGI. Measured with immunoSEQ multiplex PCR; TCRdb has only the in-frame clones, and not every one. The sample has 50,000 to 80,000 clones, roughly 91% seen once; the top ten hold roughly a tenth. The sequence was obtained from a woman aged 40 to 50 who had recovered from COVID-19. The gene calls are TRBV6-5 and TRBJ2-7; the match to TRBD1 covers 7 bases. Material: PBMCs or T cells enriched from blood (not recorded which). The CDR3 region has the DNA TGTGCCAGCAGTCAGGGACAGTTATACGAGCAGTACTTC. This gives the protein CASSQGQLYEQYF.